This is a list of T cell receptor beta chains from one sample in a study of blood T cell repertoires in COVID-19. Clones were sequenced by immunoSEQ multiplex PCR, and TCRdb holds only the in-frame ones, with some missing. Seen here are approximately 200,000 clones, about 88% observed once, and the top ten hold roughly 2.8%. The material sequenced was peripheral blood. These receptors came from a man aged 50 or older who had recovered from COVID-19. Each CDR3 is given with its conserved first and last residue. A D gene is named only where the DNA matches it firmly.

V: TRBV13; D: NA; J: TRBJ1-4; CDR3: CASSQRLDMGGEKLFF
V: TRBV9; D: TRBD1; J: TRBJ2-7; CDR3: CASSVGRDRAYEQYF
V: TRBV4-1; D: TRBD2; J: TRBJ2-7; CDR3: CASSQGGGLAGVVVYEQYF
V: TRBV29-1; D: NA; J: TRBJ2-7; CDR3: CSVEVVETLRQGIYYEQYF
V: TRBV11-2; D: NA; J: TRBJ2-7; CDR3: CASSSLQARKGIYEQYF
V: TRBV27; D: TRBD2; J: TRBJ2-1; CDR3: CASSGTNYNEQFF
V: TRBV28; D: NA; J: TRBJ2-3; CDR3: CASSRTASTDTQYF
V: TRBV24-1; D: TRBD1; J: TRBJ2-2; CDR3: CATSDLTRGKNTGELFF
V: TRBV19; D: TRBD1; J: TRBJ1-1; CDR3: CASSTDRAGTEAFF
V: TRBV3-1/TRBV3-2; D: NA; J: TRBJ2-7; CDR3: CASSIQGGSYEQYF
V: TRBV18; D: TRBD2; J: TRBJ2-5; CDR3: CASSPLGSGRAKETQYF
V: TRBV6-5; D: NA; J: TRBJ1-6; CDR3: CASDRGDLNSPLHF
V: TRBV28; D: NA; J: TRBJ1-5; CDR3: CASSPRGRGAGNQPQHF
V: TRBV19; D: TRBD2; J: TRBJ2-1; CDR3: CASSPLGAGEDNEQFF
V: TRBV18; D: NA; J: TRBJ1-1; CDR3: CASSPAAGKNTEAFF
V: TRBV30; D: NA; J: TRBJ1-5; CDR3: CAWSFPFEGREGQPQHF
V: TRBV18; D: NA; J: TRBJ2-1; CDR3: CASSPQGNEQFF
V: TRBV27; D: TRBD1; J: TRBJ1-4; CDR3: CASRGTGTGENEKLFF
V: TRBV12-3/TRBV12-4; D: TRBD1; J: TRBJ2-1; CDR3: CASSMGQNNEQFF
V: TRBV9; D: NA; J: TRBJ2-2; CDR3: CASSVVALSGELFF
V: TRBV30; D: NA; J: TRBJ2-5; CDR3: CAWSRGIETQYF
V: TRBV18; D: TRBD2; J: TRBJ2-2; CDR3: CASSPLAGALNTGELFF
V: TRBV6-4; D: TRBD2; J: TRBJ2-1; CDR3: CASSWTSGSNEQFF
V: TRBV12-3/TRBV12-4; D: NA; J: TRBJ2-5; CDR3: CASSLLGTQYF
V: TRBV28; D: NA; J: TRBJ1-2; CDR3: CASRGGGANYGYTF
V: TRBV27; D: TRBD1; J: TRBJ1-5; CDR3: CASSPQTGGRNQPQHF
V: TRBV2; D: NA; J: TRBJ1-6; CDR3: CASSEDGGARNSPLHF
V: TRBV7-9; D: TRBD1; J: TRBJ2-2; CDR3: CASSYGTANTGELFF
V: TRBV13; D: TRBD1; J: TRBJ2-7; CDR3: CASSPGQGMYEQYF
V: TRBV5-4; D: NA; J: TRBJ2-7; CDR3: CASSLARGYEQYF
V: TRBV19; D: NA; J: TRBJ1-1; CDR3: CASSIFDSENTEAFF
V: TRBV2; D: NA; J: TRBJ1-2; CDR3: CASSRGGTSYGYTF
V: TRBV10-1; D: TRBD2; J: TRBJ2-1; CDR3: CASSDGAGGHYNEQFF
V: TRBV28; D: TRBD2; J: TRBJ2-3; CDR3: CASSLLVAGAADTQYF
V: TRBV11-2; D: TRBD1; J: TRBJ1-6; CDR3: CASSSGQYNSPLHF
V: TRBV6-5; D: NA; J: TRBJ1-1; CDR3: CASSYSGYRAPEAFF
V: TRBV4-2; D: TRBD1; J: TRBJ1-1; CDR3: CASSQEQGARAEAFF
V: TRBV6-2/TRBV6-3; D: TRBD1; J: TRBJ1-2; CDR3: CASSRQGTRYGYTF
V: TRBV13; D: TRBD2; J: TRBJ2-3; CDR3: CASSLPLGLAGPTDTQYF
V: TRBV30; D: TRBD2; J: TRBJ2-3; CDR3: CAWTLAGGVDTQYF
V: TRBV5-5; D: TRBD1; J: TRBJ1-2; CDR3: CASSGGQGAGGYTF
V: TRBV7-8; D: NA; J: TRBJ2-3; CDR3: CASSLAAGMGTDTQYF
V: TRBV20-1; D: TRBD1; J: TRBJ2-7; CDR3: CSASQGTGASYEQYF
V: TRBV27; D: NA; J: TRBJ1-6; CDR3: CASRRGRDSYNSPLHF
V: TRBV19; D: TRBD1; J: TRBJ2-7; CDR3: CASSWDRRSYEQYF
V: TRBV6-5; D: NA; J: TRBJ1-2; CDR3: CASYEGGYTF
V: TRBV3-1/TRBV3-2; D: TRBD2; J: TRBJ2-7; CDR3: CASSQATSGFYEQYF
V: TRBV18; D: NA; J: TRBJ2-5; CDR3: CASSPQGLQETQYF
V: TRBV4-1; D: TRBD1; J: TRBJ1-2; CDR3: CASSQPIDRVHGYTF
V: TRBV28; D: NA; J: TRBJ2-2; CDR3: CASSLRGYTGELFF